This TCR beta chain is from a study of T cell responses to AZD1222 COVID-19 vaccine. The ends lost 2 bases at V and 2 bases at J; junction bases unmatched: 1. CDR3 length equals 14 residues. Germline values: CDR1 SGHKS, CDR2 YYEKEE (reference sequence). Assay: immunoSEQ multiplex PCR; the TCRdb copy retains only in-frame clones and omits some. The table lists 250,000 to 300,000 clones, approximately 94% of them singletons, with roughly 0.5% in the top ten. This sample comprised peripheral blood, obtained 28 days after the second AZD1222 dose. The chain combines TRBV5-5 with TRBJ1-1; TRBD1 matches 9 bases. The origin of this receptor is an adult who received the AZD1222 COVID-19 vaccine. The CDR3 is CASSFTGGNTEAFF. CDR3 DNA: TGTGCCAGCAGCTTTACAGGGGGCAACACTGAAGCTTTCTTT.